This T cell receptor beta chain was found in a study of T-cell reconstitution after alpha-beta-depleted transplantation in children. Study-level results: Hyperexpanded clones declined; after one year, newly produced T cells mostly supplied diversity. Alpha-beta T cells about two months after transplant reportedly derived from several hundred expanded graft clones. High day-60 TCRbeta diversity in some patients came from surviving recipient T cells and thymic progenitors.

Per the germline V gene, CDR1 is MNHEY and CDR2 is SVGEGT. Trimming removed 4 bases at V and 5 bases at J, with 14 bases between. This CDR3 region has 14 residues. This clonotype showed up many times. Antigen unknown. During its preparation, the TCRbeta library received unique molecular identifiers. TCRdb passed the PCR reads through MiXCR, listing each CDR3 protein once. The sample shows hundreds of thousands of distinct CDR3 sequences, around 14% of them seen only once. The specimen comprised PBMCs, sampled before TCRalphabeta/CD19-depleted stem cell transplant. This chain links TRBV6-2 or TRBV6-3 with TRBJ1-1, with a weak D call TRBD1 (6 bases). This sequence originates from a girl aged 2 to 9 with congenital amegakaryocytic thrombocytopenia, due to receive a stem cell transplant. As DNA, the CDR3 is TGTGCCAGCAGTTCCCGAGGGGGTAGGACTGAAGCTTTCTTT. This encodes CASSSRGGRTEAFF.